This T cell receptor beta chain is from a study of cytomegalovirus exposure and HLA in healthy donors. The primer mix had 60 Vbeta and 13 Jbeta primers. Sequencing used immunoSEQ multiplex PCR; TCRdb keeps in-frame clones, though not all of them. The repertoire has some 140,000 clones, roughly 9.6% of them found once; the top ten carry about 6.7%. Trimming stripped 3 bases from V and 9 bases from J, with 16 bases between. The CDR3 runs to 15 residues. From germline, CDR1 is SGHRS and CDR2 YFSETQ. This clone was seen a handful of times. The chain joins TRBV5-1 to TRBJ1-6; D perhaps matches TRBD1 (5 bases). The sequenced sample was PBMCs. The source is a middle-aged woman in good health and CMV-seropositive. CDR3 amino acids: CASSSRGGLASPLHF. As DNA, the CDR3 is TGCGCCAGCAGCTCCCGGGGGGGTTTAGCTTCACCCCTCCACTTT.